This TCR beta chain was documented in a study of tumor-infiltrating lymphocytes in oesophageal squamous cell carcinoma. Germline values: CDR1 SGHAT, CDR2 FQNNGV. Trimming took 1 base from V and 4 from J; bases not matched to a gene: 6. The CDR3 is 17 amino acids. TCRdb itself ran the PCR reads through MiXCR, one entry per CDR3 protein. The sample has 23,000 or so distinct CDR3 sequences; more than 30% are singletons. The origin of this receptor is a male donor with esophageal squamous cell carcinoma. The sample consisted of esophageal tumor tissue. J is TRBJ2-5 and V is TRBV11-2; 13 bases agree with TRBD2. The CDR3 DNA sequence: TGTGCCAGCAGCTTAGTCAGACTAGCGGGAGGTGGAGAGACCCAGTACTTC. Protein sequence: CASSLVRLAGGGETQYF.